This entry lists 11 T cell receptor beta chains sequenced from one sample in a study of blood T cell repertoires in COVID-19 (dated by TCRdb to between 2020 and 2021). To prepare the library, the immunoSEQ multiplex PCR assay was applied. TCRdb re-hosts the immuneACCESS table, in-frame sequences only. Its copies lack some clones; in the studies checked, an unresolved V gene accounts for under half of them, and the cause for the rest is not known. Recorded for this sample are under 8,000 clones; roughly 88% of them occurred a single time. The top ten clonotypes cover around 13% of the sample. Sequenced input: peripheral blood. Receptors were obtained from a human donor with active COVID-19. The donor label of this sample is uncertain.

The chain employs TRBV4-3 and TRBJ2-7; TRBD2 might be the D (5 bases). Germline V gives CDR1 LGHNA, CDR2 YSLEER. The CDR3 consists of 16 residues. Trimming removed 0 bases from V and 3 bases from J, with 15 bases in between. The DNA for the CDR3 is TGCGCCAGCAGCCAAGATACGAGGGTCGTGCACTACGAGCAGTACTTC. Amino acids: CASSQDTRVVHYEQYF.

This rearrangement joins TRBV5-6 to TRBJ2-7, with D possibly matching TRBD1 (6 bases). The length of the CDR3 is 13 residues. Trimming removed 5 bases from V and 7 bases from J, with 16 bases in between. CDR1 is SGHDT, CDR2 YYEEEE, per germline. The CDR3 region is CASRGDKGAEQYF. The CDR3 nucleotides are TGTGCCAGCAGGGGGGACAAAGGAGCTGAGCAGTACTTC.

This clone was counted between two and nine times. The chain is built from TRBV2 and TRBJ2-7; D ambiguous. CDR1 is SNHLY and CDR2 is FYNNEI in the germline V gene. V was cut by 7 bases and J by 4 bases, with 11 bases left in between. This CDR3 has 12 residues. The CDR3 DNA is TGTGCCAGCAAAGGCAGGTCTTACGAGCAGTACTTC. Translated, it gives CASKGRSYEQYF. Using reference TRBV2 and TRBJ2-7 for the parts outside the CDR3, the full variable domain is EPEVTQTPSHQVTQMGQEVILRCVPISNHLYFYWYRQILGQKVEFLVSFYNNEISEKSEIFDDQFSVERPDGSNFTLKIRSTKLEDSAMYFCASKGRSYEQYFGPGTRLTVT.

CDR3 DNA sequence: TGCAGCGCACAGGGGGTTCTTTATGGTGGCTACACCTTC. This gives the protein CSAQGVLYGGYTF. The rearrangement joins TRBV29-1 to TRBJ1-2; 8 bases agree with TRBD1. V dropped 7 bases and J dropped 7; count of bases not matched to a gene: 11. The CDR3 spans 13 residues. The germline V gene has CDR1 SQVTM and CDR2 ANQGSEA. Drawing the rest from reference TRBV29-1 and TRBJ1-2, the complete variable domain is SAVISQKPSRDICQRGTSLTIQCQVDSQVTMMFWYRQQPGQSLTLIATANQGSEATYESGFVIDKFPISRPNLTFSTLTVSNMSPEDSSIYLCSAQGVLYGGYTFGSGTRLTVV.

The rearrangement links TRBV11-2 to TRBJ2-5, with TRBD2 matching 15 bases. CDR3 length: 19 amino acids. Looked up from germline, CDR1 is SGHAT and CDR2 is FQNNGV. V was clipped by 5 bases and J by 4 bases; unmatched bases: 14. The CDR3, as DNA: TGTGCCAGCAGCGCTAGGATTCAGGGGACTAGCGGGAGGAGAGAGACCCAGTACTTC. It yields the protein CASSARIQGTSGRRETQYF.

This chain uses TRBV7-2 with TRBJ2-7; maybe TRBD2 (6 bases). The CDR3 is made up of 14 amino acids. The germline V gene encodes CDR1 SGHTA and CDR2 FQGNSA. V gave up 1 base and J gave up 2 bases, with 9 bases separating them. The CDR3 sequence is CASSLEGGTYEQYF. The CDR3 DNA reads TGTGCCAGCAGCTTAGAAGGCGGGACCTACGAGCAGTACTTC.

The rearrangement uses TRBV12-5 and TRBJ2-7; 10 nucleotides match TRBD1. The germline gives CDR1 LGHNT, CDR2 FRNRAP. CDR3 length equals 14 residues. V lost 6 bases, J lost 1 base, and 3 bases stayed unmatched. The CDR3 region is CASGPGQGSYEQYF. DNA of the CDR3: TGTGCTAGTGGACCGGGACAGGGGTCCTACGAGCAGTACTTC.

This chain connects TRBV5-4 to TRBJ1-5, with 9 bases matching TRBD1. V gave up 3 bases and J gave up 5 bases; unmatched junction bases: 0. There are 13 residues in the CDR3. The germline V gene has CDR1 SGHNT and CDR2 YYREEE (reference sequence). The CDR3 coding sequence is TGTGCCAGCAGCTGGGACAGGGATCAGCCCCAGCATTTT. This encodes CASSWDRDQPQHF.

The chain has TRBV18 and TRBJ2-3, with TRBD2 matching 7 bases. Unmatched junction bases numbered 7, after V lost 6 bases and J lost 1 base. CDR3 size: 15 residues. Germline V lookup: CDR1 KGHSH, CDR2 LQKENI. The DNA for the CDR3 is TGTGCCAGCTCCCAACATGCGGGGGGCACAGATACGCAGTATTTT. It codes for CASSQHAGGTDTQYF.

V gene TRBV5-4 combines with J gene TRBJ2-5; 10 bases map to TRBD2. Germline V lookup: CDR1 SGHNT, CDR2 YYREEE (reference sequence). Trimming removed 3 bases from V and 0 bases from J; junction bases left unmatched: 5. There are 16 residues in the CDR3. The CDR3 nucleotides are TGTGCCAGCAGCTCCGGACTAGCGGACTACCAAGAGACCCAGTACTTC. Translating it yields CASSSGLADYQETQYF. The complete variable domain, with remaining parts taken from reference TRBV5-4 and TRBJ2-5, reads ETGVTQSPTHLIKTRGQQVTLRCSSQSGHNTVSWYQQALGQGPQFIFQYYREEENGRGNFPPRFSGLQFPNYSSELNVNALELDDSALYLCASSSGLADYQETQYFGPGTRLLVL.

The chain employs TRBV19 and TRBJ2-7, with TRBD1 identical over 11 bases. CDR1 and CDR2 from the germline V gene are LNHDA and SQIVND (reference sequence). CDR3 size: 14 residues. V shed 6 bases, J shed 6 bases, and the junction held 7 bases outside the gene matches. The CDR3 bases are TGTGCCAGTAGATCGGGACAGGGGGGGGCCGAGCAGTACTTC. Residues: CASRSGQGGAEQYF.